The clone carrying this TCR beta chain was observed many times. Using RNA transcripts as the source, TCR beta CDR3 regions were amplified. The study used the HTBI primer set for a first-round RT-PCR of the TCR CDR3. From the multiplex PCR reads, TCRdb called clonotypes with MiXCR, one entry per CDR3 protein. Here the sample spans 450,000 to 650,000 distinct CDR3 sequences, 17% being singletons. These data come from a study of T cells in Graves' hyperthyroidism and ophthalmopathy. Between the trimmed V and J ends, which lost 2 bases and 4 bases, there was a span of 8 bases. CDR1 is MNHEY and CDR2 is SMNVEV in the germline V gene (reference sequence). The CDR3 covers 13 residues.

This clonotype was sampled from a young woman with Graves' ophthalmopathy. This rearrangement joins TRBV27 to TRBJ2-5; D ambiguous. The material sequenced was blood. Here the CDR3 DNA reads TGTGCCAGCAGTTTAAGGCCCGGAGAGACCCAGTACTTC. Its protein product is CASSLRPGETQYF.